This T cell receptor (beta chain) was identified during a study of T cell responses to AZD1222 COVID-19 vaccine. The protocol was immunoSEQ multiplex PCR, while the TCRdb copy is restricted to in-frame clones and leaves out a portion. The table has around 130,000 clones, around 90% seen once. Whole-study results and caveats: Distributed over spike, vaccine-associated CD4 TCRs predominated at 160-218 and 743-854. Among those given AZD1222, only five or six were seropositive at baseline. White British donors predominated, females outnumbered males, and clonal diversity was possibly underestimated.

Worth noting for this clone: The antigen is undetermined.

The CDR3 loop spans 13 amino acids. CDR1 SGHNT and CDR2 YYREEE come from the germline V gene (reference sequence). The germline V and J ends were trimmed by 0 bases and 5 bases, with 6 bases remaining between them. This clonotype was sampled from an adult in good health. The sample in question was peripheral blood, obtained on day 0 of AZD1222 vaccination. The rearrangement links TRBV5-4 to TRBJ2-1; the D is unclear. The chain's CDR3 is CASSLVGDNEQFF. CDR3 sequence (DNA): TGTGCCAGCAGCTTGGTGGGTGACAATGAGCAGTTCTTC.